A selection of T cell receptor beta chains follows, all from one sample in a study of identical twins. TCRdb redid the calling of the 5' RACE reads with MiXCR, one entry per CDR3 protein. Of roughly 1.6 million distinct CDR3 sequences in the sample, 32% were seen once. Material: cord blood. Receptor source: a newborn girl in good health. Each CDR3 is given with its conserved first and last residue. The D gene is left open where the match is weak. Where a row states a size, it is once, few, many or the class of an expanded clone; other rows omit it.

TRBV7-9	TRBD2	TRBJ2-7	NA	TGTGCCAGCAGCTCGGGACTAGCGGCGCCCTACGAGCAGTACTTC	CASSSGLAAPYEQYF
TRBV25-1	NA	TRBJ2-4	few	TGTGCCAGCAGTATGAGGGGGGCCAAAAACATTCAGTACTTC	CASSMRGAKNIQYF
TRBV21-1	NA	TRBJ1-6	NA	TGTGCCGGCTCCAGGGGAATAGGGAATTCACCCCTCCACTTT	CAGSRGIGNSPLHF
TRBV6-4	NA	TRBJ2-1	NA	TGTGCCAGCAGTGAATGGCGGGGTAGTGAGCAGTTCTTC	CASSEWRGSEQFF
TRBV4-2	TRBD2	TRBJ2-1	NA	TGTGCCAGCAGCCAAGATACCAGACTAGCGGGGGGTAAGTTCTTC	CASSQDTRLAGGKFF
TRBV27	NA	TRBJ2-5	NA	TGTGCCAGCAGTTTTTCGGTCCGGGGCGGGGCACAAGAGACCCAGTACTTC	CASSFSVRGGAQETQYF
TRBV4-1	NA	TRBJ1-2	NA	TGCGCCAGCAGCCAAGAACGACAGGCCTATGGCTACACCTTC	CASSQERQAYGYTF
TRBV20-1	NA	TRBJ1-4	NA	TGCAGTGCTAGAGATGTGTACAGGGTGGGCCTGTTTTTT	CSARDVYRVGLFF
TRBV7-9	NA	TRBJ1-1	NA	TGTGCCAGCAGCTTAGCACCGGGCACTGAAGCTTCCTTT	CASSLAPGTEASF
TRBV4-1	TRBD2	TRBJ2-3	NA	TGCGCCTGCAGCCAAGTCGTGACTAGCGCTAGCACAGATACGCAGTATTTT	CACSQVVTSASTDTQYF
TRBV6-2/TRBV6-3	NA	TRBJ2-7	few	TGTGCCAGCGGCGCACACGAGCAGTACTTC	CASGAHEQYF
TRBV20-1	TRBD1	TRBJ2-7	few	TGCAGTGCTAGGGGGGGACAGGTCCTCTACGAGCAGTACTTC	CSARGGQVLYEQYF
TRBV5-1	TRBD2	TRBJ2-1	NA	TGCGCCGGCAGCTTGGACGGGGGGACCCCCTACAATGAGCAGTTCTTC	CAGSLDGGTPYNEQFF
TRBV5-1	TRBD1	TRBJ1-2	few	TGCGCCAGCACTCCAGGACAGGGGGCTCGCGGCTACACCTTC	CASTPGQGARGYTF
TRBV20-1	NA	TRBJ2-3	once	TGCAGTGCCGGGGCCTCGCGGGGGCCCCCCACAGATACGCAGTATTTT	CSAGASRGPPTDTQYF
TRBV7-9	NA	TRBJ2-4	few	TGTGCCAGCAGCTTATATACGGGGGCCCCCCCGCTAGCCAAAAACATTCAGTACTTC	CASSLYTGAPPLAKNIQYF
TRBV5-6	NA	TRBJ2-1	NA	TGTGCCAGCAGCTTTGAAGCGGGTGGCTCCTACAATGAGCAGTTCTTC	CASSFEAGGSYNEQFF
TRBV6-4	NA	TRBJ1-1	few	TGTGCCAGCAGCGCTCCGGGGGGGTCCACTGAAGCTTTCTTT	CASSAPGGSTEAFF
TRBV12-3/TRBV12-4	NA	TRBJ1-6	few	TGTGCCAGCAGTTTAAACATTTGGGGGAGTTCACCCCTCCACTTT	CASSLNIWGSSPLHF
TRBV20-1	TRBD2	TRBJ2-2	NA	TGCAGTGCTAGAGATCAGCTAGCGGGGAGCACCGGGGAGCTGTTTTTT	CSARDQLAGSTGELFF
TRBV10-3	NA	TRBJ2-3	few	TGTGCCATCAGTGGGAGTGCAGATACGCAGTATTTT	CAISGSADTQYF
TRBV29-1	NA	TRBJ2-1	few	TGCAGCGTTGATAGCGGCCTCTCCTACAATGAGCAGTTCTTC	CSVDSGLSYNEQFF
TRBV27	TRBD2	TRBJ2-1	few	TGTGCCAGCAGTTTATCATCGGCCGTGGCTAGCGGAAGCAATGAGCAGTTCTTC	CASSLSSAVASGSNEQFF
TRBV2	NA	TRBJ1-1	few	TGTGCCAGCAGTGATTGGGTCTTGGATTCGAACACTGAAGCTTTCTTT	CASSDWVLDSNTEAFF
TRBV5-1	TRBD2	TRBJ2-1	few	TGCGCCAGCAGCCCGGAGGCTAGCGGGGGGGTGAGTGAGCAGTTCTTC	CASSPEASGGVSEQFF
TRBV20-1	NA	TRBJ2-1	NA	TGCAGTGCCACACGTGGGGAGGAGCAGTTCTTC	CSATRGEEQFF
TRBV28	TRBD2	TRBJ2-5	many	TGTGCCAGCAGTTCTCCAACTAGCGGGCAGACCCAGTACTTC	CASSSPTSGQTQYF
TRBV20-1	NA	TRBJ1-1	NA	TGCAGTGCTAGATATCTGAGGAACACTGAAGCTTTCTTT	CSARYLRNTEAFF
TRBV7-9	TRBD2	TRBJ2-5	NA	TGTGCCAGCAGCTTACCCAACTCCGGGACTAGCGGTTACCTAGAGACCCAGTACTTC	CASSLPNSGTSGYLETQYF
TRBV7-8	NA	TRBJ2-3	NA	TGTGTCAGCAGCCCTAGGACTAGCACAGATACGCAGTATTTT	CVSSPRTSTDTQYF
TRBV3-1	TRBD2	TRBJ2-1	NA	TGTGCCAGCAGCCCCGTTAGCGGGAGCTCCTACAATGAGCAGTTCTTC	CASSPVSGSSYNEQFF
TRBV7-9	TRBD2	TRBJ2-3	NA	TGTGCCAGCAGCTTAACACGAGCGGGAGTAACAGATACGCAGTATTTT	CASSLTRAGVTDTQYF
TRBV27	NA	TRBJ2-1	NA	TGTGCCAGCAGTTTCGACTGGAATGAGCAGTTCTTC	CASSFDWNEQFF
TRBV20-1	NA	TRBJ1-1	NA	TGCAGTGCTGGGCTGAGGGTGAACACTGAAGCTTTCTTT	CSAGLRVNTEAFF
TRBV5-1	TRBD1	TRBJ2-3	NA	TGCGCCAGCAGCTCCGGGACAGGGAAGTATTTT	CASSSGTGKYF
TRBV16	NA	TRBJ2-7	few	TGTGCCAGCAGCCAATCGACGGCTAAATGGTACTTC	CASSQSTAKWYF
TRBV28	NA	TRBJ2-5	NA	TGTGCCAGCAGTCGCCTCATAATCCGGCAGTACTTC	CASSRLIIRQYF
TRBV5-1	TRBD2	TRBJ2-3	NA	TGCGCCAGCAGCCCGGGACTATGCACGGATACGCAGTATTTT	CASSPGLCTDTQYF
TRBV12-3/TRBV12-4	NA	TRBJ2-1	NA	TGTGCCAGCACGGGGGCGGGGTGGGGCTACAATGAGCAGTTCTTC	CASTGAGWGYNEQFF
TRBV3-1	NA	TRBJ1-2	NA	TGTGCCAGCAGCGCACAGGGTCGGGATGGCTACACCTTC	CASSAQGRDGYTF
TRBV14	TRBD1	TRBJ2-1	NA	TGTGCCAGCAGCCAAGTCCGGACAGGGTTTCCCTACAATGAGCAGTTCTTC	CASSQVRTGFPYNEQFF
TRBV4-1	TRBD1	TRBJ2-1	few	TGCGCCAGCACCCGACAGGGGAATCACAATGAGCAGTTCTTC	CASTRQGNHNEQFF
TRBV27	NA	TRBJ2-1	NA	TGTGCCAGCAGTAAAGTTACAGGACTGGGCAATGAGCAGTTCTTC	CASSKVTGLGNEQFF
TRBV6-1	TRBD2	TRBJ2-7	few	TGTGCCAGCAGCCTTAGGACTAGCGGGAGTTCCTACGAGCAGTACTTC	CASSLRTSGSSYEQYF
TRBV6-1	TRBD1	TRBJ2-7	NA	TGTGCCAGCAGTGAAGAGGGACAGGTTTCCTACGAGCAGTACTTC	CASSEEGQVSYEQYF
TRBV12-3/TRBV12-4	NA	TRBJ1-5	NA	TGTGCCAGCAGTGCAGGGTTTCAGCCCCAGCATTTT	CASSAGFQPQHF
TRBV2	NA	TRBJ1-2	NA	TGTGCCAGCAGTTCCAGCCATCGGGCCTATGGCTACACCTTC	CASSSSHRAYGYTF
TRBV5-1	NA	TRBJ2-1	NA	TGCGCCAGCAGCTTCGGGGACAACTTCTACAATGAGCAGTTCTTC	CASSFGDNFYNEQFF
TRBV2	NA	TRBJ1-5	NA	TGTGCCAGCAGTGAAGCGCTCACAGGTAGCAATCAGCCCCAGCATTTT	CASSEALTGSNQPQHF
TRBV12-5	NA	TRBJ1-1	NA	TGTGCTAGTGGTTTGGTACGGCAGGGGCCCAGGACTGAAGCTTTCTTT	CASGLVRQGPRTEAFF
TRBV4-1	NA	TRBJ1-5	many	TGCGCCAGCAGCCAATTGGGGTTAAGCAATCAGCCCCAGCATTTT	CASSQLGLSNQPQHF
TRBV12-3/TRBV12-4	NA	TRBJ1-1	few	TGTGCCAGCAACGTCCGGGCCTATAGCCCTGAAGCTTTCTTT	CASNVRAYSPEAFF